A selection of T cell receptor beta chains follows, all from one sample in a study of T cells in Graves' hyperthyroidism and ophthalmopathy. TCRdb fed the multiplex PCR reads into MiXCR, producing one record per CDR3 protein. The sample lists 600,000 or so distinct CDR3 sequences, roughly 50% occurring once. What was sequenced was peripheral blood or thyroid tissue (not recorded which). Source of these receptors: a woman between 18 and 29 years old with Graves' hyperthyroidism. CDR3s include the opening cysteine and the closing phenylalanine or tryptophan. D genes are given only for firm matches. A row's size may be missing; if present it is once, few, many or a size class.

TRBJ2-5	TRBV2	TRBD2	-	TGTGCCAGCAGTCCCGACCTCACCGGGGGGGTGGAGACCCAGTACTTC	CASSPDLTGGVETQYF
TRBJ1-1	TRBV29-1	-	-	TGCAGCCATGGGACGGGGAACACTGAAGCTTTCTTT	CSHGTGNTEAFF
TRBJ2-7	TRBV24-1	-	-	TGTGCCACCAGTGATTCGGGTTCCTACAATGAGCAGTACTTC	CATSDSGSYNEQYF
TRBJ2-7	TRBV20-1	-	few	TGCAGTGAGCTAGCCTACGAGCAGTACTTC	CSELAYEQYF
TRBJ1-2	TRBV9	TRBD1	-	TGTGCCAGCAGCGGAGGGACAGGGCCGAACTATGGCTACACCTTC	CASSGGTGPNYGYTF
TRBJ2-7	TRBV10-2	TRBD2	-	TGCGCCAGCAGCCAAGATTCTAGCGGGAGGGCCTCCTACGAGCAGTACTTC	CASSQDSSGRASYEQYF
TRBJ2-2	TRBV5-4	-	few	TGTGCCAGCAGCTTGTGGCTGACTGGGGAGCTGTTTTTT	CASSLWLTGELFF
TRBJ1-2	TRBV2	-	-	TGTGCCAGCAGTTTTATAGCCGACAGAGCCAGGGATGGCTACACCTTC	CASSFIADRARDGYTF
TRBJ2-7	TRBV20-1	TRBD1	-	TGCAGTGCTGGACAGGGGATCCGCTACGAGCAGTACTTC	CSAGQGIRYEQYF
TRBJ2-7	TRBV10-3	TRBD1	-	TGTGCCAGCAGTTATCTGGGACAGGGGGGCTACGAGCAGTACTTC	CASSYLGQGGYEQYF
TRBJ2-5	TRBV24-1	-	few	TGTGCCCCAGCGAACCCGCTTCGGGAGACCCAGTACTTC	CAPANPLRETQYF
TRBJ2-7	TRBV24-1	-	few	TGTGCCACCAGTGATTTGACGAGCCGGGAAGACTACGAGCAGTACTTC	CATSDLTSREDYEQYF
TRBJ2-7	TRBV29-1	-	few	TGCAGCGTTGAAGATAGAGGGCCCTACGAGCAGTACTTC	CSVEDRGPYEQYF
TRBJ1-1	TRBV2	-	few	TGTGCCAGCAGTGAAGCGAGGGTGGGCAGATTGAACACTGAAGCTTTCTTT	CASSEARVGRLNTEAFF
TRBJ1-1	TRBV20-1	-	-	TGCAGTGCCCGGAAGGCGGCATCGAACACTGAAGCTTTCTTT	CSARKAASNTEAFF
TRBJ1-6	TRBV6-1	-	once	TGTGCCAGCAGCGCACAGCGGGGGGGTTCACCCCTCCACTTT	CASSAQRGGSPLHF
TRBJ2-5	TRBV20-1	-	-	TGCAGTGTCGAGACCGAAGAAGAGACCCAGTACTTC	CSVETEEETQYF
TRBJ2-7	TRBV12-3/TRBV12-4	-	many	TGTGCCAGCAGCCGCACCAGGGAGCAGTACTTC	CASSRTREQYF
TRBJ2-5	TRBV15	TRBD2	-	TGTGCCACCAGCAGAGGGGGGACTAGCGGGAGTGAGGAGACCCAGTACTTC	CATSRGGTSGSEETQYF